The text below deals with one T cell receptor (beta chain). Antigen: not known. The protocol was immunoSEQ multiplex PCR, while the TCRdb copy is restricted to in-frame clones and leaves out a portion. Here the sample spans 9,500 to 15,000 clones, roughly three quarters being singletons. The CDR3 is 16 residues long. Germline V gene lookup returns CDR1 MDHEN and CDR2 SYDVKM. Trimming took 3 bases from V and 3 from J; bases not matched to a gene: 6. The data were taken from a study of OX40 agonist ivuxolimab in advanced cancers. Study-level background: Cohort: 82.7% men, mean age about 60, aged roughly 23 to 79. Earlier treatment with anti-PD-1, anti-PD-L1 or anti-CTLA-4 was permitted, and 30% to 40% had received some.

Study-level results: CD8+ T cells averaged more expanded clones than CD4+. Patients who responded partially at 0.1-3.0 mg/kg showed clonal expansion ranking among the lowest.

Sequences were derived from CD4+ or CD8+ T cells sorted from blood, sampled in a trial of the OX40 agonist ivuxolimab. The clonotype originates from an adult with an advanced solid tumor such as melanoma, head and neck, liver or kidney cancer. The rearrangement uses TRBV28 and TRBJ2-1; 9 bases match TRBD1. CDR3 DNA: TGTGCCAGCAGTTTCACCGGACAGGGGATCTACAATGAGCAGTTCTTC. Protein product: CASSFTGQGIYNEQFF.